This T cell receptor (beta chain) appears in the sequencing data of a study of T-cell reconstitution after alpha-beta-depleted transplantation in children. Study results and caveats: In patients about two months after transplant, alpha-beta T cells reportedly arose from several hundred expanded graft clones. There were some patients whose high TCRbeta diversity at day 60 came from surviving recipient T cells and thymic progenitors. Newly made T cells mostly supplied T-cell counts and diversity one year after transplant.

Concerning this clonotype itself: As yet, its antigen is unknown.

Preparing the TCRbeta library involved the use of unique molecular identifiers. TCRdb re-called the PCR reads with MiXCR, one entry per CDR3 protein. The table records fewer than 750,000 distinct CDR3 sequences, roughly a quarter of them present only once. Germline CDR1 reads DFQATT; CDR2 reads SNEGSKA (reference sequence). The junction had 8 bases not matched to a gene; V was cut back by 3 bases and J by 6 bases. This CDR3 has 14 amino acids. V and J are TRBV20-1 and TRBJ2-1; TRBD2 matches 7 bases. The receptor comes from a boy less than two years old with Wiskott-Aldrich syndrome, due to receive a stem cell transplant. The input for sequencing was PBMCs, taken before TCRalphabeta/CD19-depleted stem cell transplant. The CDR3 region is CSARGGRYPNEQFF. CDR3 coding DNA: TGCAGTGCTAGGGGAGGGCGCTACCCCAATGAGCAGTTCTTC.